A single sample gave rise to the 31 T cell receptor beta chains below, sequenced in a study of shared clonotypes between healthy human individuals (dated by TCRdb to the early 2020s). The library was produced with the immunoSEQ multiplex PCR assay. TCRdb re-hosts the immuneACCESS table, in-frame sequences only. Its copies lack some clones; in the studies checked, an unresolved V gene accounts for under half of them, and the cause for the rest is not known. The sample table lists about 590,000 clones, 95% to 96% of them with a count of one. In total, the top ten clones hold less than 0.13% of the sample. CD8 naive samples consisted of CD45RO-negative cells that were positively selected for CCR7, yielding a CD45RA+CCR7+ population without TemRA cells. The sequenced material came from naive CD8+ T cells sorted from blood. The sample's cell subset or site, from its label and the paper: CD45RA+CCR7+. The receptors shown here come from a woman between 25 and 40 years old in good health.

The CDR3 coding sequence is TGCAGCGTTGAAGAGGACGGGACGGACCGCTACGAGCAGTACTTC. Its translation is CSVEEDGTDRYEQYF. This rearrangement joins TRBV29-1 to TRBJ2-5; D assignment may be TRBD1 or TRBD2 (5 bases each). The J call may be incorrect, as the DNA end agrees better with TRBJ2-7. The germline CDR1 and CDR2 sequences are SQVTM and ANQGSEA. The CDR3 runs 15 residues.

CDR3 loop: CATSRQDRSDHEQYF. CDR3 sequence (DNA): TGTGCCACCAGCAGACAAGACAGGAGCGACCACGAGCAGTACTTC. J is TRBJ2-7 and V is TRBV15; tentatively, D is TRBD1 (6 bases). The V end lost 2 bases, the J end lost 5 bases, and 16 bases lay between the germline ends. The CDR3 sequence is 15 residues long. Germline V CDR1 and CDR2: LNHNV, YYDKDF (reference sequence).

The rearrangement uses TRBV28 and TRBJ1-2; tentative D call: TRBD1 (6 bases). Germline V lookup: CDR1 MDHEN, CDR2 SYDVKM. This CDR3 has 14 amino acids. V was trimmed by 6 bases and J by 3 bases, leaving 14 bases between them. In nucleotides, the CDR3 is TGTGCCAGCAGGGGAGAGGGGGAACACTATGGCTACACCTTC. Protein product: CASRGEGEHYGYTF.

The chain is built from TRBV7-9 and TRBJ2-7, with D maybe TRBD2 (5 bases). The CDR3 extends over 14 amino acids. CDR1 and CDR2 (germline): SEHNR, FQNEAQ (reference sequence). V lost 0 bases to trimming and J lost 2 bases, with 8 bases between them. Here the CDR3 DNA reads TGTGCCAGCAGCTTAGCATCACTAGCCTACGAGCAGTACTTC. Translated: CASSLASLAYEQYF.

The chain couples TRBV28 to TRBJ2-3; D possibly matches TRBD1 or TRBD2 (6 bases each). Looked up from germline, CDR1 is MDHEN and CDR2 is SYDVKM. The V and J ends lost 6 bases and 2 bases respectively, with 9 bases between them. This CDR3 has 13 amino acids. The CDR3 is CASSRGPTDTQYF. CDR3 DNA sequence: TGTGCCAGCAGCCGGGGGCCCACAGATACGCAGTATTTT.

V usage is TRBV4-1 and J usage is TRBJ2-7; perhaps TRBD2 as D (6 bases). V was shortened by 0 bases and J by 6 bases, with 27 bases between the two germline ends. CDR1 and CDR2 (germline): MGHRA, YSYEKL. The length of the CDR3 is 19 residues. In DNA form, the CDR3 reads TGCGCCAGCAGCCAAGACATATCGCCGGCGGGGCCCATAGGTGGCGAGCAGTACTTC. Translated: CASSQDISPAGPIGGEQYF.

Comments on this clone: Germline and junction disagree at one end, which may indicate a read error. The sample carries other DNA sequences with the same CDR3. The CDR3 loop is CASSLIGGSSYEQYF. CDR3 bases: TGCGCCAGCAGCCTCATAGGGGGTAGCTCCTACGAGCAATACTTC. This chain joins TRBV4-1 and TRBJ2-7; D is perhaps TRBD1 (6 bases). The CDR3 spans 15 residues. Germline CDR1 MGHRA, CDR2 YSYEKL.

This chain links TRBV27 with TRBJ2-7, with TRBD2 identical over 11 bases. Trimming at V came to 6 bases and at J to 7 bases, leaving 11 bases not matched to a gene. The germline CDR1 and CDR2 sequences are MNHEY and SMNVEV (reference sequence). The CDR3 contains 15 residues. The CDR3 region has the DNA TGTGCCAGCAGAACCGGGACTAGCGGACTTTGGGAGCAGTACTTC. Translated, it gives CASRTGTSGLWEQYF.

In regard to this clone: The same CDR3 also results from other DNA sequences found in this sample. The J gene is TRBJ1-5, the V gene TRBV28; tentatively, D is TRBD1 (5 bases). The CDR3 totals 15 residues. Per germline, CDR1 MDHEN and CDR2 SYDVKM. Between the trimmed V and J ends, which lost 2 bases and 0 bases, there was a span of 8 bases. The CDR3 loop reads CASSLGRVSNQPQHF. The CDR3 coding sequence is TGTGCCAGCAGTTTAGGCAGGGTTAGCAATCAGCCCCAGCATTTT.

The chain has TRBV28 and TRBJ1-1; D gene ambiguous. V gave up 6 bases and J gave up 0 bases, with 14 bases separating them. CDR1 MDHEN and CDR2 SYDVKM come from the germline V gene. The CDR3 is 15 amino acids. CDR3 in DNA: TGTGCCAGCAGCTCCAGCGTAGGGATGAACACTGAAGCTTTCTTT. It yields the protein CASSSSVGMNTEAFF. Combining the CDR3 with reference TRBV28 and TRBJ1-1 gives the whole variable domain DVKVTQSSRYLVKRTGEKVFLECVQDMDHENMFWYRQDPGLGLRLIYFSYDVKMKEKGDIPEGYSVSREKKERFSLILESASTNQTSMYLCASSSSVGMNTEAFFGQGTRLTVV.

V is TRBV13 and J is TRBJ2-7; 10 bases map to TRBD1. The CDR3 is made up of 15 amino acids. Germline-derived CDR1 and CDR2 are PRHDT and FYEKMQ (reference sequence). V dropped 5 bases and J dropped 2; count of bases not matched to a gene: 6. Here the CDR3 DNA reads TGTGCCAGCAGCCCCCGGGACAGGGGAACCTACGAGCAGTACTTC. Its protein is CASSPRDRGTYEQYF. The variable domain in full, completed from reference TRBV13 and TRBJ2-7, reads AAGVIQSPRHLIKEKRETATLKCYPIPRHDTVYWYQQGPGQDPQFLISFYEKMQSDKGSIPDRFSAQQFSDYHSELNMSSLELGDSALYFCASSPRDRGTYEQYFGPGTRLTVT.

This rearrangement joins TRBV28 to TRBJ1-4, with a possible D match to TRBD1 (5 bases). CDR3 length: 15 residues. Trimming left V 6 bases short and J 0 bases short, with 11 bases between. From germline, CDR1 is MDHEN and CDR2 SYDVKM. The CDR3 DNA follows: TGTGCCAGCAGCCCCACAGGTGCAACTAATGAAAAACTGTTTTTT. Amino acid sequence: CASSPTGATNEKLFF.

The chain joins TRBV19 to TRBJ1-1, with D possibly matching TRBD1 (5 bases). Germline V gene data show CDR1 as LNHDA and CDR2 as SQIVND (reference sequence). V lost 6 bases to trimming and J lost 5 bases, with 13 bases between them. The CDR3 length is 13 residues. CDR3 amino acids: CASRRPGLTEAFF. The CDR3 DNA is TGTGCCAGTAGGCGGCCAGGGTTGACTGAAGCTTTCTTT. Together with reference TRBV19 and TRBJ1-1, the CDR3 gives the full variable domain: DGGITQSPKYLFRKEGQNVTLSCEQNLNHDAMYWYRQDPGQGLRLIYYSQIVNDFQKGDIAEGYSVSREKKESFPLTVTSAQKNPTAFYLCASRRPGLTEAFFGQGTRLTVV.

With respect to this clone: One end of the junction varies from germline; a read error may be responsible. This chain uses TRBV6-5 with TRBJ1-2, with D possibly TRBD1 on 5 matching bases. Per germline, CDR1 MNHEY and CDR2 SVGAGI. The CDR3 is 13 residues long. CDR3 nucleotide sequence: TGTGCCAGCAGTGACTCAGGGACCTATGGCTACACCTTC. Encoded protein: CASSDSGTYGYTF.

CDR3 residues: CATSSGRSDEQYF. The DNA for the CDR3 is TGTGCCACCAGCAGCGGGAGGAGCGACGAGCAGTACTTC. This rearrangement joins TRBV15 to TRBJ2-7; TRBD2 matches 7 bases. The CDR3 runs to 13 residues. V gave up 3 bases and J gave up 5 bases; unmatched junction bases: 4. The germline gives CDR1 LNHNV, CDR2 YYDKDF (reference sequence).

This chain joins TRBV7-9 and TRBJ1-1, with D tentatively TRBD1 (5 bases). The CDR3 totals 15 residues. Germline CDR1 SEHNR, CDR2 FQNEAQ (reference sequence). V lost 3 bases and J 5 bases, leaving 16 bases between the germline ends. The CDR3, as DNA: TGTGCCAGCAGCTTGATTGGTCCCAGGGAAACTGAAGCTTTCTTT. As protein: CASSLIGPRETEAFF.

The DNA of the CDR3 is TGTGCCAGCAGCTTAGAGTCGGGCAGTTTCTACGAGCAGTACTTC. It yields the protein CASSLESGSFYEQYF. The J gene is TRBJ2-7, the V gene TRBV11-2; unclear D gene. The CDR3 loop spans 15 amino acids. V was shortened by 0 bases and J by 3 bases, with 12 bases between the two germline ends. Germline-derived CDR1 and CDR2 are SGHAT and FQNNGV.

The chain employs TRBV5-5 and TRBJ2-1; 14 bases align to TRBD2. The CDR3 contains 15 residues. V was pared by 3 bases and J by 8 bases, with 4 bases of the junction left unmatched. Germline V gene sequence: CDR1 SGHKS, CDR2 YYEKEE (reference sequence). CDR3 in amino acids: CASSSGTSGSDEQFF. CDR3 coding DNA: TGTGCCAGCAGCTCAGGGACTAGCGGGAGCGATGAGCAGTTCTTC. The whole variable domain, remainder taken from reference TRBV5-5 and TRBJ2-1, is DAGVTQSPTHLIKTRGQQVTLRCSPISGHKSVSWYQQVLGQGPQFIFQYYEKEERGRGNFPDRFSARQFPNYSSELNVNALLLGDSALYLCASSSGTSGSDEQFFGPGTRLTVL.

The rearrangement uses TRBV7-9 and TRBJ1-2; perhaps TRBD1 as D (5 bases). The germline CDR1 and CDR2 sequences are SEHNR and FQNEAQ (reference sequence). Trimming took off 5 bases at V and 6 bases at J, with 19 bases between the two ends. The length of the CDR3 is 15 residues. In DNA, the CDR3 is TGTGCCAGCAGCCAAAGTGGGGGTGGGAGGAATGGCTACACCTTC. Its protein is CASSQSGGGRNGYTF.

The chain combines TRBV10-3 with TRBJ2-1, with 10 bases identical to TRBD2. V dropped 5 bases and J dropped 3; count of bases not matched to a gene: 4. The CDR3 has 15 amino acids. CDR1 is ENHRY and CDR2 is SYGVKD in the germline V gene. The CDR3 sequence: CAISTSGTHYNEQFF. CDR3 nucleotides: TGTGCCATCAGTACTAGCGGGACACACTACAATGAGCAGTTCTTC.

The V gene is TRBV5-8, the J gene TRBJ1-1; D remains ambiguous. Trimming took off 2 bases at V and 1 base at J, with 6 bases between the two ends. This CDR3 region has 13 residues. Germline-derived CDR1 and CDR2 are SGHTS and YDEGEE. DNA of the CDR3: TGTGCCAGCAGCTTTGGAGGGAACACTGAAGCTTTCTTT. It is translated as CASSFGGNTEAFF. The full variable domain, completed using reference TRBV5-8 and TRBJ1-1, is EAGVTQSPTHLIKTRGQQATLRCSPISGHTSVYWYQQALGLGLQFLLWYDEGEERNRGNFPPRFSGRQFPNYSSELNVNALELEDSALYLCASSFGGNTEAFFGQGTRLTVV.

CDR3 sequence reads: CASSLGILGGGTEAFF. For the CDR3, the DNA is TGTGCCAGCAGCTTAGGGATTTTGGGGGGAGGGACTGAAGCTTTCTTT. This chain uses TRBV7-9 with TRBJ1-1; a possible D gene is TRBD1 (5 bases). This CDR3 contains 16 residues. V lost 1 base, J lost 5 bases, and 17 bases lay in between. Germline lookup yields CDR1 SEHNR and CDR2 FQNEAQ (reference sequence).

The chain is built from TRBV7-3 and TRBJ2-7; possibly TRBD2 for D (5 bases). V was trimmed by 2 bases and J by 0 bases, leaving 11 bases between them. The V gene's germline CDR1 is SGHTA and CDR2 FQGTGA. CDR3 length equals 15 residues. CDR3 bases: TGTGCCAGCAGCTTAGTAGGACTGAGCTCCTACGAGCAGTACTTC. Its protein product is CASSLVGLSSYEQYF. The full variable domain, with the rest looked up from reference TRBV7-3 and TRBJ2-7, is GAGVSQTPSNKVTEKGKYVELRCDPISGHTALYWYRQSLGQGPEFLIYFQGTGAADDSGLPNDRFFAVRPEGSVSTLKIQRTERGDSAVYLCASSLVGLSSYEQYFGPGTRLTVT.

V gene TRBV5-4 combines with J gene TRBJ2-7, with 7 nucleotides matching TRBD2. Germline V gives CDR1 SGHNT, CDR2 YYREEE (reference sequence). The junction had 13 bases not matched to a gene; V was cut back by 1 base and J by 3 bases. The CDR3 has 17 residues. CDR3 region: CASSLLSTGTTHYEQYF. CDR3 nucleotides: TGTGCCAGCAGCTTGCTCTCAACCGGGACTACGCACTACGAGCAGTACTTC.

The rearrangement uses TRBV11-2 and TRBJ1-3; D gene unclear. The germline V gene has CDR1 SGHAT and CDR2 FQNNGV. Trimming left V 3 bases short and J 2 bases short, with 14 bases between. The CDR3 totals 16 residues. The CDR3 region is CASSFSPKRPGNTIYF. CDR3 in DNA: TGTGCCAGCAGCTTTTCCCCGAAACGCCCTGGAAACACCATATATTTT.

The chain links TRBV7-8 to TRBJ2-5, with TRBD1 as a possible D gene (6 bases). Looked up from germline, CDR1 is SGHVS and CDR2 is FQNEAQ. The CDR3 has 13 residues. Trimming cost V 5 bases and J 4 bases, with 11 bases left between them. The CDR3 DNA is TGTGCCAGCAGCCCCCCGGACAGAGAGACCCAGTACTTC. Its protein is CASSPPDRETQYF.

The chain carries TRBV27 and TRBJ2-1, with TRBD1 identical over 8 bases. The CDR3 covers 14 residues. J lost 6 bases, V lost 1 base, and 2 bases had no gene match. In germline, CDR1 is MNHEY, CDR2 SMNVEV (reference sequence). This CDR3 reads CASSLLDRVNEQFF. CDR3 sequence (DNA): TGTGCCAGCAGTTTATTGGACAGGGTCAATGAGCAGTTCTTC.

V usage is TRBV15 and J usage is TRBJ2-7, with D uncertain. Trimming cost V 5 bases and J 3 bases, with 11 bases left between them. Per germline, CDR1 LNHNV and CDR2 YYDKDF (reference sequence). There are 13 residues in the CDR3. CDR3 residues: CATSSRLSYEQYF. The CDR3, as DNA: TGTGCCACCAGCTCCAGGCTCAGCTACGAGCAGTACTTC.

The V and J genes are TRBV5-4 and TRBJ1-3, with unresolved D. CDR1 is SGHNT, CDR2 YYREEE, per germline (reference sequence). The CDR3 length is 13 residues. Trimming took 5 bases from V and 4 from J, leaving 10 bases between them. CDR3 loop: CASRAGSGNTIYF. The CDR3 DNA follows: TGTGCCAGCAGGGCAGGATCAGGAAACACCATATATTTT. The full variable domain, rest sourced from reference TRBV5-4 and TRBJ1-3, is ETGVTQSPTHLIKTRGQQVTLRCSSQSGHNTVSWYQQALGQGPQFIFQYYREEENGRGNFPPRFSGLQFPNYSSELNVNALELDDSALYLCASRAGSGNTIYFGEGSWLTVV.

The chain employs TRBV28 and TRBJ1-5; D call uncertain. V was trimmed by 6 bases and J by 5 bases, leaving 8 bases between them. The CDR3 runs 12 residues. Germline V gene sequence: CDR1 MDHEN, CDR2 SYDVKM. CDR3 coding DNA: TGTGCCAGCAGCGATACCTATCAGCCCCAGCATTTT. Amino acid sequence: CASSDTYQPQHF.

The J gene is TRBJ2-1, the V gene TRBV14; perhaps TRBD1 as D (5 bases). The germline gives CDR1 SGHDN, CDR2 FVKESK. The CDR3 runs 15 residues. V lost 4 bases and J lost 8, with 18 bases in between. CDR3 nucleotides: TGTGCCAGCAGCCTGGACATAAGTTTTTGGGATGAGCAGTTCTTC. Its protein is CASSLDISFWDEQFF.